This T cell receptor (beta chain) derives from a study of CD8 T cells in Susac syndrome. This CDR3 comprises 14 residues. Trimming took 1 base from V and 2 from J, leaving 8 bases between them. Random hexamers were used to reverse transcribe an amount of about 0.45 to 1 ug RNA. TCRdb itself ran the immunoSEQ multiplex PCR reads through MiXCR, one entry per CDR3 protein. The table shows about 85,000 distinct CDR3 sequences, with around 93% occurring only once. This clonotype was sampled from a human donor with Susac syndrome. The sample comprised CD8+ T cells from PBMCs. This chain connects TRBV12-3 or TRBV12-4 to TRBJ2-5, with D unclear. In DNA form, the CDR3 reads TGTGCCAGCAGTTTAGAGGGCACTCAAGAGACCCAGTACTTC. Translation: CASSLEGTQETQYF.